These 28 T cell receptor beta chains came from one sample sequenced in a study of T-cell reconstitution after alpha-beta-depleted transplantation in children. The library targeted TCRbeta and was prepared with unique molecular identifiers. TCRdb re-called the PCR reads with MiXCR, one entry per CDR3 protein. The top ten clones hold 0.79% of a sample with under 850,000 distinct CDR3 sequences, over 10% of them seen once. Source: PBMCs, taken before TCRalphabeta/CD19-depleted stem cell transplant. These receptors came from a girl aged 2-10 years with congenital amegakaryocytic thrombocytopenia, due to receive a stem cell transplant.

A few counts support this clonotype. The chain couples TRBV27 to TRBJ1-1; D might be TRBD1 (5 bases). The CDR3 spans 14 residues. V dropped 7 bases and J dropped 0 bases, with 12 bases sitting between them. Per germline, CDR1 MNHEY and CDR2 SMNVEV (reference sequence). CDR3 nucleotide sequence: TGTGCCAGCAATCCACAGGTCATGAACACTGAAGCTTTCTTT. Translated, it gives CASNPQVMNTEAFF.

The table lists this clonotype with many counts. This rearrangement joins TRBV12-3 or TRBV12-4 to TRBJ2-1, with TRBD1 as a possible D gene (6 bases). CDR3 length equals 17 residues. V lost 5 bases, J lost 4 bases, and 21 bases lay in between. The CDR3 loop reads CASSLLPQGLRYNEQFF. The DNA of the CDR3 is TGTGCCAGCAGTCTTTTACCCCAGGGGCTGAGGTACAATGAGCAGTTCTTC.

The chain employs TRBV3-1 and TRBJ2-1; D uncertain. This CDR3 has 12 amino acids. Germline-derived CDR1 and CDR2 are LGHDT and YNNKEL (reference sequence). The ends were cut back, 2 bases at V and 10 bases at J, with 9 bases in the middle. Here the CDR3 reads CASSQLRAEQFF. The CDR3 nucleotides read TGTGCCAGCAGCCAACTCCGGGCGGAGCAGTTCTTC.

This clonotype was picked up one time. This may be a read error, as it is one base from a much larger clone. The J gene is TRBJ2-2, the V gene TRBV20-1; no firm D call. CDR1 is DFQATT and CDR2 is SNEGSKA in the germline V gene (reference sequence). This CDR3 has 17 residues. In DNA, the CDR3 is TGCTGTGCATCGGGCAGGACCCTAGAAACGAACACCGGGGAGCTGTTTTTT. Amino acid sequence: CCASGRTLETNTGELFF.

The chain employs TRBV7-9 and TRBJ2-1, with a tentative D call TRBD1 (6 bases). The CDR3 runs 14 residues. V was clipped by 9 bases and J by 8 bases, with 20 bases between them. Looked up from germline, CDR1 is SEHNR and CDR2 is FQNEAQ (reference sequence). The CDR3 coding sequence is TGTGCCAGTATTGTTGGGGGCACTACACATGAGCAGTTCTTC. Protein: CASIVGGTTHEQFF.

This clonotype was counted only a few times. The chain carries TRBV29-1 and TRBJ1-3; tentatively, D is TRBD1 (6 bases). Germline loops: CDR1 SQVTM, CDR2 ANQGSEA. The CDR3 spans 15 residues. The ends were cut back, 7 bases at V and 0 bases at J, with 16 bases in the middle. The CDR3 is CSGSQQGPSGNTIYF. Here the CDR3 DNA reads TGCAGCGGATCCCAACAGGGACCCTCTGGAAACACCATATATTTT.

This clonotype has ten or more counts. V and J are TRBV5-1 and TRBJ2-1; 10 nucleotides agree with TRBD2. Looked up from germline, CDR1 is SGHRS and CDR2 is YFSETQ. This CDR3 contains 13 residues. J lost 10 bases, V lost 4 bases, and 5 bases had no gene match. CDR3 region: CASSDGLAVEQFF. DNA for the CDR3: TGCGCCAGCAGCGACGGACTAGCGGTCGAGCAGTTCTTC.

The genes are TRBV4-1 and TRBJ2-1; D remains unclear. V lost 4 bases, J lost 2 bases, and 6 bases lay in between. This CDR3 is built from 13 residues. Germline V gene lookup returns CDR1 MGHRA and CDR2 YSYEKL. The DNA for the CDR3 is TGCGCCAGCAGCCGTACAGCCTACAATGAGCAGTTCTTC. Its protein product is CASSRTAYNEQFF.

V is TRBV12-3 or TRBV12-4 and J is TRBJ2-5; tentative D call: TRBD2 (5 bases). This CDR3 is built from 15 residues. V lost 1 base to trimming and J lost 6 bases, with 15 bases between them. CDR3 sequence reads: CASSLVGPSWKTQYF. The CDR3 DNA reads as TGTGCCAGCAGTTTAGTCGGTCCTAGCTGGAAGACCCAGTACTTC.

In its sample, this clonotype was seen many times. This chain uses TRBV6-4 with TRBJ2-2; TRBD1 matches 7 bases. The CDR3 spans 17 residues. V lost 2 bases and J lost 6; bases outside the gene matches: 12. Germline CDR1 reads MRHNA; CDR2 reads SNTAGT. The CDR3 sequence is CASSDTTGAKGAGELFF. The DNA of the CDR3 is TGTGCCAGCAGTGACACCACAGGGGCCAAGGGGGCCGGGGAGCTGTTTTTT.

This clonotype was recorded a few times. The chain joins TRBV7-9 to TRBJ2-1; 10 bases line up with TRBD2. The length of the CDR3 is 16 residues. The germline gives CDR1 SEHNR, CDR2 FQNEAQ (reference sequence). After removal of 5 bases from V and 9 bases from J, the junction contained 13 bases not matched to a gene. This CDR3 is CASSTTLAGVDSEQFF. The CDR3 coding sequence is TGTGCCAGCAGCACAACTCTAGCGGGAGTGGATAGTGAGCAGTTCTTC.

This clonotype was counted at least ten times. The CDR3 reads CSASRTGGGYEQYF. CDR3 in DNA: TGCAGTGCTAGCCGGACAGGGGGAGGCTACGAGCAGTACTTC. The V and J genes are TRBV20-1 and TRBJ2-7; 10 nucleotides line up with TRBD1. The J segment lost 3 bases and the V segment lost 3 bases, leaving 5 bases of the junction unmatched. Germline V gene lookup returns CDR1 DFQATT and CDR2 SNEGSKA (reference sequence). This CDR3 contains 14 residues.

The rearrangement uses TRBV12-3 or TRBV12-4 and TRBJ2-1; D perhaps matches TRBD1 (6 bases). V was shortened by 6 bases and J by 7 bases, with 13 bases between the two germline ends. CDR3 size: 13 residues. The DNA for the CDR3 is TGTGCCAGCAGCAGAGTTACAGGGAATGAGCAGTTCTTC. Its translation is CASSRVTGNEQFF.

V usage is TRBV5-1 and J usage is TRBJ2-7; 8 bases map to TRBD2. Unmatched junction bases numbered 6, after V lost 2 bases and J lost 2 bases. Germline V gene sequence: CDR1 SGHRS, CDR2 YFSETQ. There are 15 residues in the CDR3. The CDR3, as DNA: TGCGCCAGCAGCTTATCTACCGGGAGGGCCTACGAGCAGTACTTC. It specifies CASSLSTGRAYEQYF.

This clonotype was counted only a few times. The chain recombines TRBV7-2 with TRBJ2-7; 7 bases map to TRBD2. The CDR3 loop spans 14 amino acids. The germline V gene encodes CDR1 SGHTA and CDR2 FQGNSA. J gave up 2 bases and V 3 bases, and 4 bases lay outside the gene matches. CDR3 nucleotide sequence: TGTGCCAGCAGCTTGCGGGAGTTGACCTACGAGCAGTACTTC. Translating it yields CASSLRELTYEQYF.

The sample holds many counts of this clonotype. The rearrangement joins TRBV3-1 to TRBJ2-1, with D unclear. V gave up 0 bases and J gave up 4 bases, with 16 bases separating them. CDR1 LGHDT and CDR2 YNNKEL come from the germline V gene (reference sequence). The CDR3 runs to 17 residues. CDR3 loop: CASSQDLGPKNYNEQFF. CDR3 coding DNA: TGTGCCAGCAGCCAAGATTTAGGACCGAAGAATTACAATGAGCAGTTCTTC.

The J gene is TRBJ2-5, the V gene TRBV5-1, with D possibly TRBD2 on 5 matching bases. Germline CDR1 SGHRS, CDR2 YFSETQ. V was shortened by 1 base and J by 2 bases, with 24 bases between the two germline ends. CDR3 size: 19 residues. The CDR3 DNA follows: TGCGCCAGCAGCTTGATGGGTCTGAATCCGAGACTAACTCAAGAGACCCAGTACTTC. Amino acid sequence: CASSLMGLNPRLTQETQYF.

The rearrangement links TRBV20-1 to TRBJ2-7, with TRBD2 matching 11 bases. Looked up from germline, CDR1 is DFQATT and CDR2 is SNEGSKA (reference sequence). The V segment lost 1 base and the J segment 3 bases; nucleotides outside the gene matches: 11. The CDR3 length is 17 residues. The chain's CDR3 is CSARGLAGGKSFYEQYF. CDR3 DNA sequence: TGCAGTGCTAGAGGGCTAGCGGGAGGCAAGTCCTTCTACGAGCAGTACTTC.

This clonotype came up a few times. The rearrangement joins TRBV5-1 to TRBJ2-7; D not certain. CDR1 and CDR2 (germline): SGHRS, YFSETQ. Trimming pared 5 bases from V and 7 bases from J, leaving 22 bases between. This CDR3 comprises 15 residues. The CDR3 sequence is CASSYHSSRPQEQYF. In DNA, the CDR3 is TGCGCCAGCAGTTACCACTCTTCCAGGCCCCAGGAGCAGTACTTC. The full variable domain, in which reference TRBV5-1 and TRBJ2-7 provide the parts outside the CDR3, is KAGVTQTPRYLIKTRGQQVTLSCSPISGHRSVSWYQQTPGQGLQFLFEYFSETQRNKGNFPGRFSGRQFSNSRSEMNVSTLELGDSALYLCASSYHSSRPQEQYFGPGTRLTVT.

CDR3 sequence (DNA): TGTGCCAGCAGTTCCCGAATCCAGACAGGGGGCTTTCAGCCCCAGCATTTT. The encoded protein is CASSSRIQTGGFQPQHF. The chain recombines TRBV27 with TRBJ1-5, with 10 bases fitting TRBD1. The ends lost 4 bases at V and 6 bases at J; junction bases unmatched: 12. The V gene's germline CDR1 is MNHEY and CDR2 SMNVEV (reference sequence). The CDR3 spans 17 residues.

This clonotype was seen ten or more times. The chain uses TRBV20-1 and TRBJ1-2; 7 bases fit TRBD1. This CDR3 has 15 amino acids. Unmatched junction bases numbered 12, after V lost 1 base and J lost 7 bases. CDR1 and CDR2 (germline): DFQATT, SNEGSKA (reference sequence). The CDR3 DNA is TGCAGTGCTAGAGGGGGACAGATCTCGGAAGGTGGCTACACCTTC. This encodes CSARGGQISEGGYTF.

In its sample, this clonotype was seen many times. The chain joins TRBV20-1 to TRBJ1-1; weak D call: TRBD1 (5 bases). The CDR3 is 15 residues long. V was shortened by 6 bases and J by 11 bases, with 28 bases between the two germline ends. CDR1 and CDR2 from the germline V gene are DFQATT and SNEGSKA (reference sequence). The CDR3 loop reads CSAGEGGTYRRVAFF. The CDR3 DNA follows: TGCAGTGCAGGGGAGGGAGGGACCTATCGAAGGGTGGCTTTCTTT.

This clonotype was seen at least ten times. The chain employs TRBV29-1 and TRBJ2-7, with 9 bases aligning to TRBD1. Germline trimming cut 0 bases from V and 3 bases from J; bases unmatched to any gene: 6. CDR1 is SQVTM, CDR2 ANQGSEA, per germline. The CDR3 contains 15 residues. In nucleotides, the CDR3 is TGCAGCGTTGAAGATTCGGGACAGGGCTTCTACGAGCAGTACTTC. This encodes CSVEDSGQGFYEQYF.

This clonotype came up many times. V gene TRBV7-8 combines with J gene TRBJ2-3; TRBD1 matches 7 bases. Per the germline V gene, CDR1 is SGHVS and CDR2 is FQNEAQ. The CDR3 is 17 amino acids. Trimming at V came to 5 bases and at J to 2 bases, leaving 13 bases not matched to a gene. The CDR3 spells CASSDGTASLLTDTQYF. The CDR3 region has the DNA TGTGCCAGCAGCGATGGGACAGCAAGTCTCCTCACAGATACGCAGTATTTT.

This clonotype has at least ten counts. The chain uses TRBV9 and TRBJ2-7; TRBD2 aligns across 9 bases. Germline assignment: CDR1 SGDLS and CDR2 YYNGEE. The J segment lost 3 bases and the V segment lost 0 bases, leaving 4 bases of the junction unmatched. The CDR3 covers 15 residues. CDR3 sequence reads: CASSVASGIGYEQYF. Here the CDR3 DNA reads TGTGCCAGCAGCGTAGCTAGCGGGATAGGCTACGAGCAGTACTTC.

This clonotype was detected many times. The chain joins TRBV7-6 to TRBJ2-1, with 8 bases aligning to TRBD2. The CDR3 extends over 15 amino acids. Trimming at V came to 5 bases and at J to 2 bases, leaving 5 bases not matched to a gene. Germline V CDR1 and CDR2: SGHVS, FNYEAQ. The CDR3 DNA sequence: TGTGCCAGCAGCGGGGGACTAGGTCCCTACAATGAGCAGTTCTTC. It is translated as CASSGGLGPYNEQFF.

This chain joins TRBV5-1 and TRBJ1-1; TRBD1 agrees at 7 bases. The CDR3 has 14 residues. V shed 4 bases, J shed 3 bases, and the junction held 6 bases outside the gene matches. Germline CDR1 and CDR2: SGHRS and YFSETQ. The CDR3 coding sequence is TGCGCCAGCAGCCCGATCGACAGGGACACTGAAGCTTTCTTT. It is translated as CASSPIDRDTEAFF. Using reference TRBV5-1 and TRBJ1-1 for the parts outside the CDR3, the full variable domain is KAGVTQTPRYLIKTRGQQVTLSCSPISGHRSVSWYQQTPGQGLQFLFEYFSETQRNKGNFPGRFSGRQFSNSRSEMNVSTLELGDSALYLCASSPIDRDTEAFFGQGTRLTVV.

J is TRBJ2-1 and V is TRBV3-1; TRBD1 is a possible D gene (5 bases). Germline CDR1 LGHDT, CDR2 YNNKEL (reference sequence). The CDR3 totals 14 residues. The V and J ends lost 4 bases and 4 bases respectively, with 11 bases between them. The DNA of the CDR3 is TGTGCCAGCAGCCTGAAAGGGGTTTACAATGAGCAGTTCTTC. This translates into CASSLKGVYNEQFF.